Sequencing of this T cell receptor beta chain was carried out in a study of blood T cell repertoires in COVID-19. Study-level information: Acute and convalescent COVID-19 specimens originated in the United States, Italy and Spain. PBMCs, B-cell-depleted T cells, or T cells provided the cDNA or gDNA that made up the material.

Losses at the gene ends were 9 bases for V and 2 bases for J; bases not matched to a gene: 4. Germline V gene lookup returns CDR1 LNHDA and CDR2 SQIVND (reference sequence). The CDR3 contains 13 residues. Original data processing: Amplification of reference gene primers was used by the study to estimate nucleated cell counts. Here immunoSEQ multiplex PCR was the method, and the copy in TCRdb shows in-frame clones only, minus some. The V and J calls and the clone size are those of that table, but D and trimming were determined from the DNA. The sample shows just under 300,000 clones, about 88% of them seen only once.

This sequence was found in a man in his sixties or seventies with acute or convalescent COVID-19. The rearrangement joins TRBV19 to TRBJ1-2, with 9 bases aligning to TRBD1. Sequences were obtained from peripheral blood. The CDR3 reads CASRDRANYGYTF. The CDR3 DNA reads as TGTGCCAGCAGGGACAGGGCGAACTATGGCTACACCTTC.